This T cell receptor (beta chain) was documented in a study of vaccination and CD4 T cells after COVID-19. Study-level information: Each convalescent patient was PCR positive for SARS-CoV-2 on nasal swab; roughly nine cases were mild and one severe. Study results and limitations: A nonsignificant rise from roughly 21 to 40 was seen in the median number of SARS-CoV-2-reactive clonotypes.

CDR3 length equals 14 residues. The trim removed 5 bases at V and 3 bases at J, leaving 5 bases unmatched. Germline assignment: CDR1 DFQATT and CDR2 SNEGSKA (reference sequence). As to treatment: roughly ten-day PBMC culture with coronavirus spike peptide pools or control peptides (ViraFEST assay). To note about this clonotype: What it recognizes is unknown.

Cultured CD4+ T-cell DNA underwent Oncomine TCR Beta short-read sequencing. It was cultured CD4+ T cells from which genomic DNA was extracted. MiXCR was run by TCRdb on the PCR reads, yielding one entry per CDR3 protein. The sample contains some 9,600 distinct CDR3 sequences, around 50% of which appear only once. The TCR was taken from a human donor who had recovered from COVID-19. The chain has TRBV20-1 and TRBJ2-3; TRBD1 agrees at 10 bases. Sequenced sample: CD4+ T cells from blood, cultured in vitro. The CDR3 region is CSAPLGQGTDTQYF. The CDR3 DNA is TGCAGTGCTCCCCTGGGACAGGGGACAGATACGCAGTATTTT.